These 26 T cell receptor beta chains were sequenced from one sample in a study of OX40 agonist ivuxolimab in advanced cancers. This table comes from immunoSEQ multiplex PCR, and its TCRdb copy is limited to in-frame clones, with some not included. The data show 35,000 to 40,000 clones, over 80% seen once. The input for sequencing was CD4+ or CD8+ T cells sorted from blood, taken in a trial of the OX40 agonist ivuxolimab. The receptor source for this set is an adult with an advanced solid tumor such as melanoma, head and neck, liver or kidney cancer.

The chain uses TRBV25-1 and TRBJ1-5; D is unresolved. The V and J ends lost 0 bases and 7 bases respectively, with 10 bases between them. CDR1 and CDR2 (germline): MGHDK, SYGVNS. This CDR3 comprises 14 residues. Here the CDR3 reads CASSEYEQSQPQHF. The CDR3 DNA reads TGTGCCAGCAGTGAATATGAACAGTCCCAGCCCCAGCATTTT. The entire variable domain, with the rest obtained from reference TRBV25-1 and TRBJ1-5, is as follows: EADIYQTPRYLVIGTGKKITLECSQTMGHDKMYWYQQDPGMELHLIHYSYGVNSTEKGDLSSESTVSRIRTEHFPLTLESARPSHTSQYLCASSEYEQSQPQHFGDGTRLSIL.

V is TRBV21-1 and J is TRBJ1-1; whether TRBD1, the table's D call, matches the DNA was not checked. TRBV21-1 is designated a pseudogene. This CDR3 region has 16 residues. The CDR3 coding sequence is TGTGCCAGCAGCAAATTATTCAACAGGCCGAACACTGAAGCTTTCTTT. Residues: CASSKLFNRPNTEAFF.

The chain links TRBV7-2 to TRBJ1-5; 7 bases fit TRBD1. Germline V lookup: CDR1 SGHTA, CDR2 FQGNSA. CDR3 size: 15 residues. V was pared by 5 bases and J by 4 bases, with 8 bases of the junction left unmatched. The CDR3 DNA follows: TGTGCCAGCAGCATAGACAGGGTTGGAAATCAGCCCCAGCATTTT. Translating it yields CASSIDRVGNQPQHF.

This sequence joins TRBV5-4 and TRBJ2-3, with 11 bases that match TRBD2. The junction had 8 bases not matched to a gene; V was cut back by 0 bases and J by 5 bases. Per the germline V gene, CDR1 is SGHNT and CDR2 is YYREEE (reference sequence). This CDR3 contains 17 residues. The CDR3 reads CASSLGGLAGGVDTQYF. CDR3 nucleotides: TGTGCCAGCAGCTTGGGAGGTCTAGCGGGAGGTGTAGATACGCAGTATTTT. Full variable domain (remainder filled in from reference TRBV5-4 and TRBJ2-3): ETGVTQSPTHLIKTRGQQVTLRCSSQSGHNTVSWYQQALGQGPQFIFQYYREEENGRGNFPPRFSGLQFPNYSSELNVNALELDDSALYLCASSLGGLAGGVDTQYFGPGTRLTVL.

Comments on this clone: The junction departs from the called germline gene at one end, perhaps through a read error. V usage is TRBV6-5 and J usage is TRBJ1-4, with D tentatively TRBD1 (5 bases). The CDR3 runs 15 residues. The germline gives CDR1 MNHEY, CDR2 SVGAGI. Here the CDR3 reads CASSHSTADNEKLFF. In DNA, the CDR3 is TGTGCCAGCAGTCACTCGACAGCCGATAATGAAAAACTGTTTTTT.

This clone has only one observation. This rearrangement joins TRBV11-1 to TRBJ1-6; possibly TRBD1 for D (6 bases). V was shortened by 5 bases and J by 11 bases, with 16 bases between the two germline ends. This CDR3 spans 14 amino acids. The germline CDR1 and CDR2 sequences are SGHAT and FQDESV (reference sequence). CDR3 DNA sequence: TGTGCCAGCAGCGTCGACAGGCGGGGGACACCCCTCCACTTT. This sequence encodes CASSVDRRGTPLHF.

The V and J genes are TRBV5-1 and TRBJ1-1; 7 bases fit TRBD1. Trimming cost V 4 bases and J 3 bases; bases outside gene matches: 3. CDR1 and CDR2 from the germline V gene are SGHRS and YFSETQ. The CDR3 runs 13 residues. CDR3 in amino acids: CASSATGDTEAFF. CDR3 DNA: TGCGCCAGCAGCGCAACAGGGGACACTGAAGCTTTCTTT.

The chain couples TRBV18 to TRBJ2-7; D uncertain. Germline CDR1 KGHSH, CDR2 LQKENI. V lost 1 base and J lost 2, with 9 bases in between. This CDR3 has 14 residues. CDR3 in amino acids: CASSPRLTPYEQYF. CDR3 in DNA: TGTGCCAGCTCACCACGACTTACCCCCTACGAGCAGTACTTC.

To note about this clone: This CDR3 is missing its conserved last phenylalanine or tryptophan, likely due to a read error. The chain links TRBV11-2 to TRBJ2-7; D possibly corresponds to TRBD2 (6 bases). There are 15 residues in the CDR3. Trimming took 1 base from V and 9 from J, leaving 19 bases between them. CDR1 SGHAT and CDR2 FQNNGV come from the germline V gene. The CDR3 DNA sequence: TGTGCCAGCAGCTTAGGAGGCGCGGGGATTGGTCGGCAGTACCTC. As protein: CASSLGGAGIGRQYL.

This chain joins TRBV28 and TRBJ2-7; D possibly corresponds to TRBD1 (5 bases). The CDR3 consists of 13 residues. V was cut by 6 bases and J by 2 bases, with 11 bases left in between. The germline gives CDR1 MDHEN, CDR2 SYDVKM. CDR3 protein: CASRAGQAYEQYF. The CDR3 DNA is TGTGCCAGCAGGGCTGGACAAGCCTACGAGCAGTACTTC.

The V gene is TRBV5-6, the J gene TRBJ1-2; D is ambiguous. This CDR3 spans 13 amino acids. From germline, CDR1 is SGHDT and CDR2 YYEEEE. V was trimmed by 2 bases and J by 6 bases, leaving 11 bases between them. This CDR3 reads CASSFLGFNGYTF. Here the CDR3 DNA reads TGTGCCAGCAGCTTTCTGGGTTTTAATGGCTACACCTTC.

The gene calls are TRBV27 and TRBJ2-2; 11 bases map to TRBD1. This CDR3 spans 16 amino acids. J gave up 3 bases and V 5 bases, and 5 bases lay outside the gene matches. Germline lookup yields CDR1 MNHEY and CDR2 SMNVEV (reference sequence). The CDR3 sequence: CASSPWTGGDTGELFF. Here the CDR3 DNA reads TGTGCCAGCAGTCCCTGGACAGGGGGCGACACCGGGGAGCTGTTTTTT.

J is TRBJ1-4 and V is TRBV6-6; 7 bases align to TRBD1. This CDR3 has 16 residues. V lost 2 bases and J lost 6; bases outside the gene matches: 9. Per germline, CDR1 MNHNY and CDR2 SVGAGI (reference sequence). The CDR3 protein is CASSYPRGRGDEKLFF. Written as DNA, the CDR3 is TGTGCCAGCAGTTACCCCAGGGGGAGGGGGGATGAAAAACTGTTTTTT.

The rearrangement links TRBV4-2 to TRBJ2-7; 8 nucleotides line up with TRBD2. The CDR3 runs to 14 residues. From germline, CDR1 is LGHNA and CDR2 YNFKEQ. The J segment lost 4 bases and the V segment lost 3 bases, leaving 5 bases of the junction unmatched. The CDR3 region has the DNA TGTGCCAGCAGCCATCCAGGCGGGGGGTACGAGCAGTACTTC. This sequence encodes CASSHPGGGYEQYF.

The chain uses TRBV19 and TRBJ1-2; TRBD1 might be the D (6 bases). The germline V and J ends were trimmed by 3 bases and 5 bases, with 10 bases remaining between them. Germline V gene sequence: CDR1 LNHDA, CDR2 SQIVND (reference sequence). The CDR3 contains 13 residues. The CDR3 bases are TGTGCCAGTAGTATCGGGGGGCCTTATGGCTACACCTTC. It is translated as CASSIGGPYGYTF.

The V gene is TRBV30, the J gene TRBJ1-5, with D unclear. V was shortened by 0 bases and J by 5 bases, with 11 bases between the two germline ends. In germline, CDR1 is GTSNPN, CDR2 SVGIG (reference sequence). CDR3 size: 14 residues. The CDR3 DNA sequence: TGTGCCTGGAGTGTTGAGGGAAGTCATCAGCCCCAGCATTTT. It specifies CAWSVEGSHQPQHF.

The chain recombines TRBV6-6 with TRBJ1-2; 7 positions agree with TRBD1. This CDR3 is 14 amino acids long. Trimming cost V 5 bases and J 8 bases; bases outside gene matches: 11. Germline V CDR1 and CDR2: MNHNY, SVGAGI (reference sequence). CDR3 DNA: TGTGCCAGCAGTATCAACGGACAGGCTACCGGCTACACCTTC. This codes for CASSINGQATGYTF.

This clone was counted a few times. The gene calls are TRBV2 and TRBJ1-4; 7 bases align to TRBD1. CDR1 and CDR2 from the germline V gene are SNHLY and FYNNEI. The CDR3 covers 15 residues. V was clipped by 3 bases and J by 4 bases; unmatched bases: 5. The chain's CDR3 is CASSDDRVLNEKLFF. As DNA, the CDR3 is TGTGCCAGCAGTGACGACAGGGTTCTTAATGAAAAACTGTTTTTT.

The count of this clone is one. The gene calls are TRBV27 and TRBJ2-1; D is unclear. Per the germline V gene, CDR1 is MNHEY and CDR2 is SMNVEV (reference sequence). With 2 bases removed from V and 5 bases from J, the gap between germline ends came to 10 bases. This CDR3 is 14 amino acids long. The CDR3 bases are TGTGCCAGCAGTTTAGGTTTCTACAACAATGAGCAGTTCTTC. Protein product: CASSLGFYNNEQFF.

V is TRBV1 and J is TRBJ1-3; the D segment call TRBD1 is taken from the table without a DNA check. TRBV1 is recorded as a pseudogene. The CDR3 is 14 amino acids. CDR3 coding DNA: TGCACCAGCTCCGCCGGGACAGGGGGAAACACCATATATTTT. Translating gives CTSSAGTGGNTIYF.

The J gene is TRBJ2-2, the V gene TRBV6-5; no clear D gene. The CDR3 runs to 15 residues. Trimming cost V 0 bases and J 6 bases, with 11 bases left between them. Germline CDR1 MNHEY, CDR2 SVGAGI. The CDR3: CASSYSWGRAGELFF. The CDR3 DNA reads as TGTGCCAGCAGTTACTCCTGGGGAAGGGCCGGGGAGCTGTTTTTT.

The CDR3 here is CASSRGRGYTGELFF. DNA for the CDR3: TGTGCCAGCAGTAGGGGGCGCGGGTACACCGGGGAGCTGTTTTTT. V is TRBV6-1 and J is TRBJ2-2, with TRBD1 matching 7 bases. Germline V lookup: CDR1 MNHNS, CDR2 SASEGT. V shed 5 bases and J 3 bases; nucleotides not matched to a gene: 6. The CDR3 runs 15 residues.

V is TRBV5-4 and J is TRBJ1-5, with D unresolved. CDR3 size: 13 residues. V dropped 4 bases and J dropped 4 bases, with 9 bases sitting between them. CDR1 SGHNT and CDR2 YYREEE come from the germline V gene (reference sequence). The CDR3 protein is CASSPGLNQPQHF. The CDR3 nucleotides read TGTGCCAGCAGCCCTGGCCTTAATCAGCCCCAGCATTTT.

This rearrangement joins TRBV19 to TRBJ2-5; TRBD1 aligns across 7 bases. The CDR3 is 17 residues long. Trimming removed 5 bases from V and 1 base from J; junction bases left unmatched: 13. Germline V gene lookup returns CDR1 LNHDA and CDR2 SQIVND (reference sequence). CDR3 in amino acids: CASSPYRQGRSQETQYF. The CDR3 DNA is TGTGCCAGTAGTCCTTACCGACAGGGTCGTAGCCAAGAGACCCAGTACTTC. Looking up the rest from reference TRBV19 and TRBJ2-5 gives the full variable domain: DGGITQSPKYLFRKEGQNVTLSCEQNLNHDAMYWYRQDPGQGLRLIYYSQIVNDFQKGDIAEGYSVSREKKESFPLTVTSAQKNPTAFYLCASSPYRQGRSQETQYFGPGTRLLVL.

CDR3 residues: CASSDSRDRAPNEQFF. The CDR3 nucleotides read TGTGCCAGCAGTGACTCGAGGGACAGGGCTCCGAATGAGCAGTTCTTC. The chain couples TRBV6-4 to TRBJ2-1, with 9 bases identical to TRBD1. The CDR3 is 16 amino acids. Germline assignment: CDR1 MRHNA and CDR2 SNTAGT. V lost 0 bases, J lost 7 bases, and 7 bases stayed unmatched.

The rearrangement links TRBV19 to TRBJ2-1; TRBD1 matches 7 bases. This CDR3 contains 15 residues. J lost 4 bases, V lost 3 bases, and 6 bases had no gene match. Germline V gene lookup returns CDR1 LNHDA and CDR2 SQIVND (reference sequence). The CDR3: CASSITGTVYNEQFF. In DNA, the CDR3 is TGTGCCAGTAGTATCACCGGGACAGTATACAATGAGCAGTTCTTC.